The 17 T cell receptor beta chains below were found in one sample sequenced in a study of blood T cell repertoires in COVID-19. The repertoire was sequenced with immunoSEQ multiplex PCR; TCRdb's copy has only in-frame clones and lacks some. The sample holds some 370,000 clones, around 92% seen once. Sequencing was done on a sample of peripheral blood. All receptors derive from a man aged 35-49 years with acute or convalescent COVID-19.

This clone has more than one count but fewer than ten. This sequence joins TRBV29-1 and TRBJ2-2; 11 bases are shared with TRBD2. Per germline, CDR1 SQVTM and CDR2 ANQGSEA. The CDR3 consists of 14 residues. Trimming cost V 6 bases and J 2 bases; bases outside gene matches: 2. In DNA, the CDR3 is TGCAGCGTAGGGACTAGCGGTAACACCGGGGAGCTGTTTTTT. It is translated as CSVGTSGNTGELFF.

This chain joins TRBV9 and TRBJ2-1; TRBD2 aligns across 9 bases. Looked up from germline, CDR1 is SGDLS and CDR2 is YYNGEE. Trimming cost V 0 bases and J 10 bases; bases outside gene matches: 8. This CDR3 has 15 residues. The CDR3 protein is CASSVGGGGYGEQFF. CDR3 coding DNA: TGTGCCAGCAGCGTAGGCGGGGGGGGTTACGGAGAGCAGTTCTTC.

The rearrangement links TRBV14 to TRBJ2-1; perhaps TRBD2 as D (6 bases). The V gene's germline CDR1 is SGHDN and CDR2 FVKESK. The CDR3 has 16 residues. V lost 2 bases and J lost 3, with 14 bases in between. CDR3: CASSQISGDFYNEQFF. CDR3 DNA sequence: TGTGCCAGCAGCCAAATTAGCGGAGACTTCTACAATGAGCAGTTCTTC.

The rearrangement joins TRBV2 to TRBJ1-1; TRBD1 agrees at 7 bases. Germline V gene sequence: CDR1 SNHLY, CDR2 FYNNEI. The CDR3 has 12 amino acids. V shed 3 bases and J 10 bases; nucleotides not matched to a gene: 5. CDR3 loop: CASSDSDRVAFF. CDR3 nucleotides: TGTGCCAGCAGTGATTCAGACAGGGTAGCTTTCTTT.

The chain has TRBV28 and TRBJ1-5; 8 bases fit TRBD1. V shed 6 bases and J 0 bases; nucleotides not matched to a gene: 4. Germline-derived CDR1 and CDR2 are MDHEN and SYDVKM. The CDR3 consists of 15 residues. The CDR3 spells CASRSGGLSNQPQHF. The CDR3 DNA is TGTGCCAGCAGATCAGGGGGCCTTAGCAATCAGCCCCAGCATTTT.

The chain couples TRBV9 to TRBJ1-1; TRBD1 is a possible D gene (5 bases). The ends were cut back, 0 bases at V and 1 base at J, with 10 bases in the middle. The CDR3 has 15 amino acids. Germline lookup yields CDR1 SGDLS and CDR2 YYNGEE. CDR3 in DNA: TGTGCCAGCAGCGTAGGATCCGGGGGGAACACTGAAGCTTTCTTT. Amino acids: CASSVGSGGNTEAFF.

The V gene is TRBV19, the J gene TRBJ1-2, with D uncertain. The length of the CDR3 is 15 residues. V was trimmed by 3 bases and J by 3 bases, leaving 14 bases between them. From germline, CDR1 is LNHDA and CDR2 SQIVND (reference sequence). CDR3 region: CASSIGGYNHYGYTF. In nucleotides, the CDR3 is TGTGCCAGTAGTATCGGCGGGTATAATCACTATGGCTACACCTTC.

This sequence joins TRBV11-3 and TRBJ2-7; TRBD1 matches at 7 bases. V lost 5 bases, J lost 0 bases, and 4 bases stayed unmatched. Germline-derived CDR1 and CDR2 are SGHNT and YENEEA. The CDR3 totals 14 residues. For the CDR3, the DNA is TGTGCCAGCAGCCCTGGGGACAGCTCCTACGAGCAGTACTTC. It codes for CASSPGDSSYEQYF.

The CDR3, as DNA: TGTGCCAGCAGCTTAGGCGGAGACCTGGGAGGCGGCTACACCTTC. Translated: CASSLGGDLGGGYTF. The chain has TRBV7-9 and TRBJ1-2, with unresolved D. The CDR3 covers 15 residues. Germline V gene lookup returns CDR1 SEHNR and CDR2 FQNEAQ (reference sequence). V was clipped by 1 base and J by 8 bases, with 17 bases between them. The full variable domain, rest sourced from reference TRBV7-9 and TRBJ1-2, is DTGVSQNPRHKITKRGQNVTFRCDPISEHNRLYWYRQTLGQGPEFLTYFQNEAQLEKSRLLSDRFSAERPKGSFSTLEIQRTEQGDSAMYLCASSLGGDLGGGYTFGSGTRLTVV.

The rearrangement links TRBV10-1 to TRBJ1-5; 7 bases are a match to TRBD1. The CDR3 covers 12 residues. Germline trimming cut 7 bases from V and 6 bases from J; bases unmatched to any gene: 3. The germline V gene has CDR1 WNHNN and CDR2 SYGVQD (reference sequence). The CDR3 sequence is CASKGTVQPQHF. Here the CDR3 DNA reads TGCGCCAGCAAGGGGACAGTTCAGCCCCAGCATTTT.

This clone was recorded once. J is TRBJ2-3 and V is TRBV3-1 (or the pseudogene TRBV3-2); the D is unclear. CDR3 length: 17 residues. CDR1 LGHDT and CDR2 YNNKEL come from the germline V gene (reference sequence). The ends were cut back, 1 base at V and 4 bases at J, with 18 bases in the middle. The CDR3 DNA sequence: TGTGCCAGCAGCCAAGGATTCTCCATACACCCCCCAGATACGCAGTATTTT. Translated, it gives CASSQGFSIHPPDTQYF.

V and J are TRBV7-9 and TRBJ1-3; D uncertain. Trimming cost V 2 bases and J 1 base, with 9 bases left between them. The length of the CDR3 is 15 residues. The germline CDR1 and CDR2 sequences are SEHNR and FQNEAQ (reference sequence). CDR3 in DNA: TGTGCCAGCAGCTTAAGTCGGGGTTCTGGAAACACCATATATTTT. This sequence encodes CASSLSRGSGNTIYF.

This clone was detected a few times. V and J are TRBV6-5 and TRBJ1-1; D uncertain. V dropped 6 bases and J dropped 4 bases, with 12 bases sitting between them. This CDR3 region has 13 residues. CDR1 and CDR2 from the germline V gene are MNHEY and SVGAGI. CDR3 sequence reads: CASSVQKSTEAFF. The CDR3 region has the DNA TGTGCCAGCAGCGTACAAAAATCCACTGAAGCTTTCTTT.

The rearrangement uses TRBV5-1 and TRBJ1-4; D remains ambiguous. The V end was cut by 0 bases, the J end by 5 bases, with 8 bases between. Germline CDR1 reads SGHRS; CDR2 reads YFSETQ. CDR3 size: 14 residues. In nucleotides, the CDR3 is TGCGCCAGCAGCTTGGTTGGCAAGAATGAAAAACTGTTTTTT. It specifies CASSLVGKNEKLFF.

This clone has just one count. The chain employs TRBV19 and TRBJ1-3; D is undetermined. Germline-derived CDR1 and CDR2 are LNHDA and SQIVND (reference sequence). The CDR3 is 12 residues long. Trimming left V 5 bases short and J 16 bases short, with 18 bases between. The chain's CDR3 is CASSADHPTAYF. The CDR3 DNA reads as TGTGCCAGTAGTGCGGATCATCCGACTGCGTATTTT. Full variable domain (remainder filled in from reference TRBV19 and TRBJ1-3): DGGITQSPKYLFRKEGQNVTLSCEQNLNHDAMYWYRQDPGQGLRLIYYSQIVNDFQKGDIAEGYSVSREKKESFPLTVTSAQKNPTAFYLCASSADHPTAYFGEGSWLTVV.

Only one count was recorded for this clone. An end of the junction differs from the germline gene, which may be a read error. The rearrangement joins TRBV3-1 (or the pseudogene TRBV3-2) to TRBJ2-7; D ambiguous. CDR1 and CDR2 (germline): LGHDT, YNNKEL (reference sequence). CDR3 length equals 10 residues. CDR3: CASIRKASNF. CDR3 DNA sequence: TGTGCCAGCATCCGGAAAGCGAGTAACTTC.

The V gene is TRBV19, the J gene TRBJ1-5, with D hard to call. V lost 3 bases and J 6 bases, leaving 6 bases between the germline ends. The CDR3 contains 12 residues. The germline CDR1 and CDR2 sequences are LNHDA and SQIVND (reference sequence). The CDR3 bases are TGTGCCAGTAGTATCGGAGGTCAGCCCCAGCATTTT. This sequence encodes CASSIGGQPQHF.